The rows below give T cell receptor beta chains drawn from one sample of a study of CXCR3-negative and CXCR3-positive naive CD8 T cells. TCRdb re-called the 5' RACE reads; every CDR3 protein appears as one record, without DNA. The sample table sets out fewer than 90,000 distinct CDR3 sequences. Sequenced input: naive CXCR3- CD8+ T cells from blood. These receptors originate from a human donor in good health. Some clones in this sample may be carry-over from other donors' samples. CDR3s include the opening cysteine and the closing phenylalanine or tryptophan. Fields, in order: V gene, J gene, CDR3 protein.

v_gene: TRBV12-3/TRBV12-4
j_gene: TRBJ2-7
CDR3aa: CASSIQGYEQYF

v_gene: TRBV13
j_gene: TRBJ1-1
CDR3aa: CASSSPGTEAFF

v_gene: TRBV29-1
j_gene: TRBJ2-1
CDR3aa: CSAYSPSSYNEQFF

v_gene: TRBV7-9
j_gene: TRBJ2-3
CDR3aa: CATGEGITDTQYF

v_gene: TRBV2
j_gene: TRBJ2-7
CDR3aa: CASSGDGLYEQYF

v_gene: TRBV7-2
j_gene: TRBJ2-6
CDR3aa: CASRDSGANVLTF

v_gene: TRBV27
j_gene: TRBJ2-3
CDR3aa: CASSFGLAAADTQYF

v_gene: TRBV3-1
j_gene: TRBJ2-1
CDR3aa: CASSQLDSYNEQFF

v_gene: TRBV7-9
j_gene: TRBJ1-2
CDR3aa: CASSPTTGASGYTF

v_gene: TRBV5-1
j_gene: TRBJ2-1
CDR3aa: CASSLALANEQFF

v_gene: TRBV7-6
j_gene: TRBJ2-7
CDR3aa: CASSLFEGDLLAYEQYF

v_gene: TRBV29-1
j_gene: TRBJ1-4
CDR3aa: CSVNQGEKLFF

v_gene: TRBV7-8
j_gene: TRBJ2-2
CDR3aa: CASSPRGGFSGELFF

v_gene: TRBV10-2
j_gene: TRBJ1-2
CDR3aa: CASSQSATGTGGGGYTF

v_gene: TRBV6-1
j_gene: TRBJ2-7
CDR3aa: CASRFPKGVNSYEQYF

v_gene: TRBV5-5
j_gene: TRBJ2-7
CDR3aa: CASSLRFASSQDMGDYEQYF

v_gene: TRBV12-3/TRBV12-4
j_gene: TRBJ2-7
CDR3aa: CASSLSREIYEQYF

v_gene: TRBV28
j_gene: TRBJ2-7
CDR3aa: CASGQSSQTSGGPEQYF

v_gene: TRBV4-3
j_gene: TRBJ2-7
CDR3aa: CASSQHRATEQYF

v_gene: TRBV7-9
j_gene: TRBJ2-4
CDR3aa: CASSLAVGQINIQYF